The T cell receptor (beta chain) described here comes from a study of post-analysis software for immune sequencing data. Overall study results and limits: Among roughly five TRBV segments more frequent in patients than controls were TRBV5-6, TRBV5-1 and TRBV20-1.

The CDR3 covers 15 residues. The ends were cut back, 2 bases at V and 5 bases at J, with 13 bases in the middle. CDR1 and CDR2 from the germline V gene are SGHRS and YFSETQ. A note on this clonotype: No antigen is known for it.

Unique molecular identifiers were carried by the TCR beta cDNA libraries. Input populations of 1 to 10 million T cells gave rise to roughly 0.5 million cDNA molecules. MiXCR, applied by TCRdb to the PCR reads, yields one record per CDR3 protein. The data show hundreds of thousands of distinct CDR3 sequences, approximately 53% seen once. Sequenced material: blood. The J gene is TRBJ1-4, the V gene TRBV5-1; possible D gene TRBD1, 5 bases. This clonotype was sampled from a girl aged 5 to 17 with multiple sclerosis. CDR3 in DNA: TGCGCCAGCAGCTTATGGGACGGACGAAATGAAAAACTGTTTTTT. It specifies CASSLWDGRNEKLFF.